This T cell receptor beta chain is drawn from a study of cytomegalovirus exposure and HLA in healthy donors. Trimming stripped 3 bases from V and 5 bases from J, with 18 bases between. Germline values: CDR1 SGDLS, CDR2 YYNGEE. CDR3 length: 16 amino acids. Researchers ran the PCR with 60 Vbeta and 13 Jbeta primers. Sequenced by immunoSEQ multiplex PCR; TCRdb stores in-frame clones only, minus some. The sample has 97,000 or so clones, around four fifths seen once. Sequenced: PBMCs. V usage is TRBV9 and J usage is TRBJ2-1; possible D gene TRBD2, 6 bases. This receptor was taken from a man aged 35-49 years in good health and CMV-seronegative. The CDR3 protein is CASSEGGAGRNNEQFF. The DNA for the CDR3 is TGTGCCAGCAGCGAAGGTGGGGCGGGGAGAAACAATGAGCAGTTCTTC.